This T cell receptor (beta chain) came from a study of cytomegalovirus exposure and HLA in healthy donors. This CDR3 has 15 residues. Trimming cost V 3 bases and J 4 bases, with 12 bases left between them. Germline V gene lookup returns CDR1 MGHDK and CDR2 SYGVNS. Use of 60 Vbeta and 13 Jbeta primers characterized the PCR. TCRdb's copy holds only in-frame clones and misses some; the assay was immunoSEQ multiplex PCR. The repertoire holds some 87,000 clones, with around three quarters as singletons. What was sequenced was PBMCs. The V call is TRBV25-1, the J call TRBJ2-2; no reliable D call. The origin of this receptor is a woman between 40 and 55 years old in good health and CMV-seropositive. CDR3 coding DNA: TGTGCCAGCAGTGAGTCATTTTTGAGCACCGGGGAGCTGTTTTTT. Encoded protein: CASSESFLSTGELFF.